This TCR beta chain emerged from a study of vaccination and CD4 T cells after COVID-19. Notes on this clonotype: Its antigen is as yet unknown.

With the Oncomine TCR Beta short-read assay, DNA from cultured CD4+ T cells was sequenced. TCRdb redid the calling of the PCR reads with MiXCR, one entry per CDR3 protein. The data hold approximately 12,000 distinct CDR3 sequences, with less than 80% observed a single time. Described treatment: approximately 11-day PBMC culture with coronavirus spike peptide pools or control peptides (ViraFEST assay). This CDR3 spans 14 amino acids. Germline-derived CDR1 and CDR2 are MNHNS and SASEGT. The V and J ends lost 6 bases and 4 bases, in that order; junction bases with no gene match: 4. The origin of this receptor is a human donor who had recovered from COVID-19. This chain joins TRBV6-1 and TRBJ1-3; 9 positions agree with TRBD1. The specimen was CD4+ T cells from blood, cultured in vitro. CDR3 in amino acids: CASSGTGRGNTIYF. DNA of the CDR3: TGTGCCAGCAGCGGGACAGGGAGGGGAAACACCATATATTTT.